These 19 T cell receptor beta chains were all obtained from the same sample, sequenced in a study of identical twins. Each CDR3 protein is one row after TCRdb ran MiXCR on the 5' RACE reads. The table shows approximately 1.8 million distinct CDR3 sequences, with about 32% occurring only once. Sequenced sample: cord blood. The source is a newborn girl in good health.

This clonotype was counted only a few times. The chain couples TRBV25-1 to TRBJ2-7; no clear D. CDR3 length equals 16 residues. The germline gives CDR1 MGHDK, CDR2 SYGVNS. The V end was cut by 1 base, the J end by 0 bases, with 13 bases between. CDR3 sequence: CASSEFAGSSSYEQYF. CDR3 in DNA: TGTGCCAGCAGTGAATTTGCAGGTTCTAGCTCCTACGAGCAGTACTTC.

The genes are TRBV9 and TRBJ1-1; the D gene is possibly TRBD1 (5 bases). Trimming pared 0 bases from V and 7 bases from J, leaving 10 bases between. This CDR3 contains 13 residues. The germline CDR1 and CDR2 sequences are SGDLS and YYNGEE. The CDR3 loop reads CASSVVSGHEAFF. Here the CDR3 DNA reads TGTGCCAGCAGCGTAGTATCAGGGCATGAAGCTTTCTTT. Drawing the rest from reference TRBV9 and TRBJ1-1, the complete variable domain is DSGVTQTPKHLITATGQRVTLRCSPRSGDLSVYWYQQSLDQGLQFLIQYYNGEERAKGNILERFSAQQFPDLHSELNLSSLELGDSALYFCASSVVSGHEAFFGQGTRLTVV.

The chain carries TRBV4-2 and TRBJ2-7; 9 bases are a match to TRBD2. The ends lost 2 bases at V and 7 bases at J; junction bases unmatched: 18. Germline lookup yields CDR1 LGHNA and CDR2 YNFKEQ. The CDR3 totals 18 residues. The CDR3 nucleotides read TGTGCCAGCAGCCAAAGGATCACCGGGACTAGCCACCCAAATGAGCAGTACTTC. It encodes CASSQRITGTSHPNEQYF.

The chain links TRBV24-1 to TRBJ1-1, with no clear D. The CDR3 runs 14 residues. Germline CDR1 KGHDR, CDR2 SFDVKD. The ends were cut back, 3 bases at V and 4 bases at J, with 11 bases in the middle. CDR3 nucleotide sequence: TGTGCCACCAGTGATGGGCCCCGGAGCACTGAAGCTTTCTTT. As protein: CATSDGPRSTEAFF.

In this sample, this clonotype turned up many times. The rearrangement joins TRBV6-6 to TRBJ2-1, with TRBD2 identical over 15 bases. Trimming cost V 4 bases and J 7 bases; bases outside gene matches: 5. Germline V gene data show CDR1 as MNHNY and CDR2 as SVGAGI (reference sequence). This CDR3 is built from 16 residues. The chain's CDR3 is CASSFTGTSGRNEQFF. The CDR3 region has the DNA TGTGCCAGCAGTTTCACCGGGACTAGCGGGAGGAATGAGCAGTTCTTC.

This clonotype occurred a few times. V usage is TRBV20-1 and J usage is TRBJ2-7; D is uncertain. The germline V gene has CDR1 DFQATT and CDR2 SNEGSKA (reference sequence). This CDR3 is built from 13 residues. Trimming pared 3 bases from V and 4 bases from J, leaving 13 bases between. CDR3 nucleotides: TGCAGTGCTAGGGGCCCCGTGTTTTACGAGCAGTACTTC. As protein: CSARGPVFYEQYF.

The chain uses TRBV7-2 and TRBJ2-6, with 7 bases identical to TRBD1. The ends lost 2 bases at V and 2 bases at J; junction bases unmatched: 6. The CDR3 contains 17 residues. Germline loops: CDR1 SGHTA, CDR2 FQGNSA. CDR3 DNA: TGTGCCAGCAGCTTAAGACAGGGAAGAACTGGGGCCAACGTCCTGACTTTC. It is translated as CASSLRQGRTGANVLTF. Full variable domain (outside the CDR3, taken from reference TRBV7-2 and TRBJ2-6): GAGVSQSPSNKVTEKGKDVELRCDPISGHTALYWYRQSLGQGLEFLIYFQGNSAPDKSGLPSDRFSAERTGGSVSTLTIQRTQQEDSAVYLCASSLRQGRTGANVLTFGAGSRLTVL.

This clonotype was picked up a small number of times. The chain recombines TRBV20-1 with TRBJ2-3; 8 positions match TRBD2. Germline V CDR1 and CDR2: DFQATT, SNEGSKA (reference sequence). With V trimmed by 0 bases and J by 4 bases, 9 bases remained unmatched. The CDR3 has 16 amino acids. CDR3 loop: CSARDTGRAVADTQYF. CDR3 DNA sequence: TGCAGTGCTAGAGATACCGGGAGGGCCGTGGCAGATACGCAGTATTTT.

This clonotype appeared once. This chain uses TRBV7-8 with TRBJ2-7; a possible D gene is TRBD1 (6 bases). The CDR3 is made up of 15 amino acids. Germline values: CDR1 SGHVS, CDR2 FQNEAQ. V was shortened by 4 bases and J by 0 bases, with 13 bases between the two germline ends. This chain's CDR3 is CASSSDRKNSYEQYF. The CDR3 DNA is TGTGCCAGCAGCTCCGACAGGAAGAACTCCTACGAGCAGTACTTC.

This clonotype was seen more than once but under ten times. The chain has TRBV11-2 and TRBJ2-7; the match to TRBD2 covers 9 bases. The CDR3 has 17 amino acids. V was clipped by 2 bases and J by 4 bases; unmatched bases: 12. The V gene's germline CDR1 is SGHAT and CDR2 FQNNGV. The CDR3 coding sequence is TGTGCCAGCAGCTTACTTGTTCCGGCTAGCGGGACTTACGAGCAGTACTTC. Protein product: CASSLLVPASGTYEQYF.

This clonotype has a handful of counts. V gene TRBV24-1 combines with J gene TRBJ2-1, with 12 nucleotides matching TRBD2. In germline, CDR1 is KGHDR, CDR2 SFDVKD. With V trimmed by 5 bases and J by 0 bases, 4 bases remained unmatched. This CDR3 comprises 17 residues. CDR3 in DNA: TGTGCCACCAGTGTTGAGACTAGCGGGAGCTCCTACAATGAGCAGTTCTTC. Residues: CATSVETSGSSYNEQFF.

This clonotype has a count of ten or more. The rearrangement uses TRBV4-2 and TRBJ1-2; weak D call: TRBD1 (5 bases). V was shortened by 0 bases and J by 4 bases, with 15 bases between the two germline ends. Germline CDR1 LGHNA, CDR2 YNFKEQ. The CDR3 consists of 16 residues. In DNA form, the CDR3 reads TGTGCCAGCAGCCAAGAGTTAAGAGACAGAGGCTATGGCTACACCTTC. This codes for CASSQELRDRGYGYTF.

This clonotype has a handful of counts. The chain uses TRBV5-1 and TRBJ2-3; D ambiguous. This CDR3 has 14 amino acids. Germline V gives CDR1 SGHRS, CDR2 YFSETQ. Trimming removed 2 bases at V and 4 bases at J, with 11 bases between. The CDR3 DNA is TGCGCCAGCAGCTTTTCTTATGGGGCAGATACGCAGTATTTT. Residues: CASSFSYGADTQYF.

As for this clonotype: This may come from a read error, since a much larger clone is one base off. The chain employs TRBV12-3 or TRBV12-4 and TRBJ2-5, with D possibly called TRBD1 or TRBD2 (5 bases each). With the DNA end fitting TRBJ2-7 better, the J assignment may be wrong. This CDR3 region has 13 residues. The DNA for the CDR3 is TGTGCCAGCAGTTTGAGGGGAGACCGCGAGCAGTACTTC. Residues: CASSLRGDREQYF.

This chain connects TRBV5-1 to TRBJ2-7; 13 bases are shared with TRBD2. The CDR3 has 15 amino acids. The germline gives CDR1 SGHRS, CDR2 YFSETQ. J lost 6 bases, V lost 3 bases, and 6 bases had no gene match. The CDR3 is CASSWGTSGICEQYF. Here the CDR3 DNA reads TGCGCCAGCAGCTGGGGGACTAGCGGGATCTGCGAGCAGTACTTC.

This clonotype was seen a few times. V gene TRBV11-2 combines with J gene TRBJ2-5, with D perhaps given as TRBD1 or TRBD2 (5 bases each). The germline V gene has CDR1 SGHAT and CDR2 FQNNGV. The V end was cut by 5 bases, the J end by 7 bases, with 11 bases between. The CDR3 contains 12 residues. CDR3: CASSRETGTQYF. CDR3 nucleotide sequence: TGTGCCAGCAGCCGGGAAACAGGGACCCAGTACTTC.

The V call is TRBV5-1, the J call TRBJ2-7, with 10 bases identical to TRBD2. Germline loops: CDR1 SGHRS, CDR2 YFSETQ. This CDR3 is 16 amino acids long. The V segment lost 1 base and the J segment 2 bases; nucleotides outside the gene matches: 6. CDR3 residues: CASSLSGTSVTYEQYF. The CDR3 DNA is TGCGCCAGCAGCTTGTCGGGGACTAGCGTGACCTACGAGCAGTACTTC.

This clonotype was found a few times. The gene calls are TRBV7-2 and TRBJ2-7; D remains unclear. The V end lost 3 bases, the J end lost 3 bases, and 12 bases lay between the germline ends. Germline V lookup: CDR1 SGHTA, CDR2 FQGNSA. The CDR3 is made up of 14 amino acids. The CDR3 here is CASSFLARYYEQYF. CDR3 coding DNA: TGTGCCAGCAGCTTTCTGGCCAGATACTACGAGCAGTACTTC.

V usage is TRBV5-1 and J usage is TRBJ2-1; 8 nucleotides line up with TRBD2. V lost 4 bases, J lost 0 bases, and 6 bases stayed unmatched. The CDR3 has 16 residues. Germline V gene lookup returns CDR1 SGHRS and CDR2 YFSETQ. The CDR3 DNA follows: TGCGCCAGCAGCGGAATAGGACTAGCCTCCTACAATGAGCAGTTCTTC. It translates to CASSGIGLASYNEQFF. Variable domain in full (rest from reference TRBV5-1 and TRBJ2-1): KAGVTQTPRYLIKTRGQQVTLSCSPISGHRSVSWYQQTPGQGLQFLFEYFSETQRNKGNFPGRFSGRQFSNSRSEMNVSTLELGDSALYLCASSGIGLASYNEQFFGPGTRLTVL.